In this sample, the clone carrying this T cell receptor beta chain turned up a few times. The data stem from a study of T cell responses to AZD1222 COVID-19 vaccine. Some clones are missing from TCRdb's copy, which holds only in-frame ones; the method was immunoSEQ multiplex PCR. This sample has roughly 200,000 clones, with about 91% found just once. This CDR3 comprises 15 residues. V lost 4 bases and J lost 4; bases outside the gene matches: 7. Per germline, CDR1 GTSNPN and CDR2 SVGIG (reference sequence). The source is an adult in good health. The chain uses TRBV30 and TRBJ1-6, with TRBD1 matching over 7 bases. The input for sequencing was peripheral blood, taken on day 0 of AZD1222 vaccination. The CDR3 coding sequence is TGTGCCTGGATGGCGGGACAGACTTATAATTCACCCCTCCACTTT. It specifies CAWMAGQTYNSPLHF. The entire variable domain, with the rest obtained from reference TRBV30 and TRBJ1-6, is as follows: SQTIHQWPATLVQPVGSPLSLECTVEGTSNPNLYWYRQAAGRGLQLLFYSVGIGQISSEVPQNLSASRPQDRQFILSSKKLLLSDSGFYLCAWMAGQTYNSPLHFGNGTRLTVT.